The 29 T cell receptor beta chains below were found in one sample sequenced in a study of T cell responses to AZD1222 COVID-19 vaccine. Sequencing was performed with immunoSEQ multiplex PCR; in TCRdb, only in-frame clones are kept and a portion is missing. In the table there are around 130,000 clones, approximately 90% of which are singletons. The sample here was peripheral blood, taken 28 days after the second AZD1222 dose. Receptors originate from an adult who received the AZD1222 COVID-19 vaccine.

The chain joins TRBV19 to TRBJ1-5, with 9 positions matching TRBD1. V was clipped by 7 bases and J by 6 bases; unmatched bases: 13. The length of the CDR3 is 16 residues. Germline CDR1 reads LNHDA; CDR2 reads SQIVND (reference sequence). The CDR3 here is CASNPQGAGYSQPQHF. The CDR3 DNA follows: TGTGCCAGTAACCCACAGGGGGCAGGATATAGTCAGCCCCAGCATTTT.

The chain recombines TRBV9 with TRBJ1-1, with 10 bases fitting TRBD1. The CDR3 has 14 residues. Germline trimming cut 0 bases from V and 11 bases from J; bases unmatched to any gene: 7. The germline V gene encodes CDR1 SGDLS and CDR2 YYNGEE. The CDR3 reads CASSVGGQGFEAFF. The CDR3 bases are TGTGCCAGCAGCGTAGGGGGACAGGGGTTTGAGGCTTTCTTT.

This clone has only one observation. The chain recombines TRBV7-2 with TRBJ1-5; a weak D match, TRBD1 (6 bases). Germline lookup yields CDR1 SGHTA and CDR2 FQGNSA. CDR3 length equals 15 residues. The V end was cut by 5 bases, the J end by 3 bases, with 14 bases between. The CDR3 protein is CASSRNGQTNQPQHF. The CDR3 DNA is TGTGCCAGCAGCCGCAATGGACAGACCAATCAGCCCCAGCATTTT.

The chain employs TRBV2 and TRBJ1-4, with 8 bases fitting TRBD1. The CDR3 contains 17 residues. The germline gives CDR1 SNHLY, CDR2 FYNNEI. V gave up 5 bases and J gave up 2 bases; unmatched junction bases: 10. The CDR3 nucleotides are TGTGCCAGCAGTTTCGACAGGGGCCGAGGGACTAATGAAAAACTGTTTTTT. Its translation: CASSFDRGRGTNEKLFF.

V is TRBV27 and J is TRBJ1-4, with D perhaps TRBD1 (6 bases). The germline CDR1 and CDR2 sequences are MNHEY and SMNVEV (reference sequence). V was clipped by 6 bases and J by 5 bases, with 13 bases between them. The CDR3 runs to 14 residues. In DNA, the CDR3 is TGTGCCAGCAGCCTGGGACAAGTGAATGAAAAACTGTTTTTT. Its protein product is CASSLGQVNEKLFF.

V usage is TRBV6-6 and J usage is TRBJ1-4; 7 bases line up with TRBD1. Per germline, CDR1 MNHNY and CDR2 SVGAGI (reference sequence). The CDR3 sequence is 15 residues long. J gave up 0 bases and V 6 bases, and 4 bases lay outside the gene matches. The CDR3, as DNA: TGTGCCAGCAGCGACGGGACAGCAACTAATGAAAAACTGTTTTTT. This encodes CASSDGTATNEKLFF.

J is TRBJ2-5 and V is TRBV3-1 (or the pseudogene TRBV3-2), with 14 bases lining up with TRBD2. This CDR3 is 16 amino acids long. Germline V gene data show CDR1 as LGHDT and CDR2 as YNNKEL (reference sequence). J lost 6 bases, V lost 5 bases, and 8 bases had no gene match. CDR3 loop: CASSMRLAGGLQTQYF. Here the CDR3 DNA reads TGTGCCAGCAGCATGAGACTAGCGGGAGGGCTACAGACCCAGTACTTC.

The CDR3, as DNA: TGTGCCAGTAGGAGAGAGGGGTCGGGATACTACGAGCAGTACTTC. It encodes CASRREGSGYYEQYF. The V gene is TRBV19, the J gene TRBJ2-7; the D call may be TRBD1 or TRBD2 (5 bases each). Looked up from germline, CDR1 is LNHDA and CDR2 is SQIVND (reference sequence). Trimming cost V 6 bases and J 3 bases, with 18 bases left between them. This CDR3 region has 15 residues.

The genes are TRBV28 and TRBJ2-7; 11 bases match TRBD2. Germline V gene data show CDR1 as MDHEN and CDR2 as SYDVKM. V was clipped by 11 bases and J by 0 bases; unmatched bases: 9. There are 15 residues in the CDR3. CDR3 protein: CAVVPGTSGSYEQYF. The CDR3 coding sequence is TGTGCCGTAGTTCCGGGGACTAGCGGCTCCTACGAGCAGTACTTC.

The chain recombines TRBV4-3 with TRBJ1-2; D may be TRBD1 (6 bases). Trimming shortened V by 3 bases and J by 6 bases, and 14 bases separated the two germline ends. Germline values: CDR1 LGHNA, CDR2 YSLEER. The CDR3 totals 14 residues. The CDR3 bases are TGCGCCAGCAGCCATCCAAGGGGGGGGCATGGCTACACCTTC. This encodes CASSHPRGGHGYTF.

The rearrangement joins TRBV4-3 to TRBJ1-5, with D perhaps TRBD1 (5 bases). CDR3 length: 15 residues. The germline V gene has CDR1 LGHNA and CDR2 YSLEER. Trimming left V 0 bases short and J 6 bases short, with 12 bases between. This chain's CDR3 is CASSQDGQGGQPQHF. CDR3 bases: TGCGCCAGCAGCCAAGATGGGCAGGGTGGTCAGCCCCAGCATTTT.

The chain is built from TRBV6-5 and TRBJ1-5; D is perhaps TRBD1 (5 bases). The germline gives CDR1 MNHEY, CDR2 SVGAGI. The CDR3 has 13 residues. Deletions cut 5 bases from V and 7 bases from J, with 12 bases between. CDR3 nucleotides: TGTGCCAGCAGTCTACGACGGGACCAGCCCCAGCATTTT. This encodes CASSLRRDQPQHF.

J is TRBJ2-5 and V is TRBV4-3, with 11 bases aligning to TRBD2. The CDR3 totals 18 residues. V shed 0 bases and J 2 bases; nucleotides not matched to a gene: 8. Germline values: CDR1 LGHNA, CDR2 YSLEER. In DNA, the CDR3 is TGCGCCAGCAGCCAAGAGTATCGACTAGCGGGGATTCAAGAGACCCAGTACTTC. Translated: CASSQEYRLAGIQETQYF.

The J gene is TRBJ1-2, the V gene TRBV28; D may be TRBD1 (5 bases). The CDR3 consists of 13 residues. Germline CDR1 MDHEN, CDR2 SYDVKM. V was pared by 6 bases and J by 7 bases, with 15 bases between. The CDR3 spells CASRWEGRGGYTF. CDR3 DNA sequence: TGTGCCAGCAGATGGGAGGGGAGAGGTGGCTACACCTTC.

This clone showed up just a few times. V and J are TRBV5-1 and TRBJ2-7; TRBD2 matches 9 bases. In germline, CDR1 is SGHRS, CDR2 YFSETQ. V lost 4 bases, J lost 2 bases, and 13 bases stayed unmatched. The CDR3 totals 17 residues. The CDR3 nucleotides read TGCGCCAGCAGCCCGATTTCCTCGGGACTAGCCACCTACGAGCAGTACTTC. Translated: CASSPISSGLATYEQYF.

The chain employs TRBV3-1 (or the pseudogene TRBV3-2) and TRBJ1-5; D ambiguous. V was pared by 1 base and J by 7 bases, with 8 bases between. This CDR3 region has 13 residues. Germline V lookup: CDR1 LGHDT, CDR2 YNNKEL (reference sequence). As DNA, the CDR3 is TGTGCCAGCAGCCAAGGGCCAATACAGCCCCAGCATTTT. Translated, it gives CASSQGPIQPQHF.

CDR3 amino acids: CSVAGTVSYNEQFF. Here the CDR3 DNA reads TGCAGCGTTGCAGGGACGGTGTCCTACAATGAGCAGTTCTTC. The rearrangement joins TRBV29-1 to TRBJ2-1, with D perhaps assigned TRBD1 or TRBD2 (5 bases each). Germline CDR1 SQVTM, CDR2 ANQGSEA. V lost 4 bases to trimming and J lost 1 base, with 11 bases between them. The CDR3 contains 14 residues.

This chain links TRBV5-1 with TRBJ1-2; 8 nucleotides agree with TRBD1. This CDR3 is built from 15 residues. The germline V gene encodes CDR1 SGHRS and CDR2 YFSETQ. V lost 0 bases, J lost 7 bases, and 8 bases stayed unmatched. The CDR3 nucleotides are TGCGCCAGCAGCTTGGCCGATAGACAGGGGACTGGCTACACCTTC. The encoded protein is CASSLADRQGTGYTF.

This chain connects TRBV2 to TRBJ2-5; tentative D call: TRBD1 (5 bases). With 7 bases removed from V and 5 bases from J, the gap between germline ends came to 11 bases. This CDR3 region has 12 residues. CDR1 is SNHLY, CDR2 FYNNEI, per germline. The chain's CDR3 is CASKRPGETQYF. CDR3 nucleotide sequence: TGTGCCAGCAAAAGACCAGGGGAGACCCAGTACTTC.

A single count supports this clone. The chain is built from TRBV18 and TRBJ2-1; D is possibly TRBD2 (5 bases). Germline lookup yields CDR1 KGHSH and CDR2 LQKENI. V lost 3 bases and J 10 bases, leaving 10 bases between the germline ends. The CDR3 is 12 residues long. This CDR3 is CASSPAREEQFF. CDR3 nucleotides: TGTGCCAGCTCACCGGCTAGGGAGGAGCAGTTCTTC.

The chain joins TRBV12-3 or TRBV12-4 to TRBJ2-1; no definite D call. Between the trimmed V and J ends, which lost 8 bases and 3 bases, there was a span of 11 bases. The CDR3 spans 13 residues. In DNA form, the CDR3 reads TGTGCCAGCTCCGGCTACTTCTACAATGAGCAGTTCTTC. Its translation: CASSGYFYNEQFF.

The chain has TRBV24-1 and TRBJ2-3, with 7 bases identical to TRBD1. The CDR3 spans 17 residues. V dropped 4 bases and J dropped 4; count of bases not matched to a gene: 13. CDR1 is KGHDR, CDR2 SFDVKD, per germline. CDR3 coding DNA: TGTGCCACCAGTGAACGAGACAGGGTCTGGGCCCCAGATACGCAGTATTTT. Its translation is CATSERDRVWAPDTQYF.

J is TRBJ1-4 and V is TRBV4-2, with D unresolved. This CDR3 comprises 16 residues. Germline CDR1 reads LGHNA; CDR2 reads YNFKEQ. Trimming shortened V by 0 bases and J by 0 bases, and 8 bases separated the two germline ends. The CDR3 sequence is CASSQEGAATNEKLFF. The CDR3, as DNA: TGTGCCAGCAGCCAAGAGGGCGCTGCAACTAATGAAAAACTGTTTTTT.

V gene TRBV7-2 combines with J gene TRBJ2-5; 7 bases fit TRBD1. Germline CDR1 reads SGHTA; CDR2 reads FQGNSA. The V segment lost 5 bases and the J segment 5 bases; nucleotides outside the gene matches: 5. The length of the CDR3 is 13 residues. CDR3 in amino acids: CASSTTGWETQYF. Here the CDR3 DNA reads TGTGCCAGCAGCACGACAGGGTGGGAGACCCAGTACTTC.

The chain joins TRBV7-2 to TRBJ1-5; D not certain. CDR1 and CDR2 (germline): SGHTA, FQGNSA. The CDR3 has 14 amino acids. V lost 3 bases, J lost 3 bases, and 9 bases lay in between. This chain's CDR3 is CASSFRRSNQPQHF. The CDR3 DNA reads as TGTGCCAGCAGCTTTAGGCGGTCCAATCAGCCCCAGCATTTT.

A few counts support this clone. The chain links TRBV4-2 to TRBJ1-5, with a tentative D call TRBD1 (5 bases). The ends were cut back, 4 bases at V and 3 bases at J, with 13 bases in the middle. Looked up from germline, CDR1 is LGHNA and CDR2 is YNFKEQ. The CDR3 is made up of 15 amino acids. The CDR3 nucleotides are TGTGCCAGCAGCCTGGGGGACTCAAACAATCAGCCCCAGCATTTT. This translates into CASSLGDSNNQPQHF.

This clone has more than one count but fewer than ten. The gene calls are TRBV27 and TRBJ1-1; unclear D gene. V lost 0 bases to trimming and J lost 0 bases, with 8 bases between them. Germline lookup yields CDR1 MNHEY and CDR2 SMNVEV (reference sequence). The CDR3 has 15 residues. CDR3 region: CASSLSPGLNTEAFF. In nucleotides, the CDR3 is TGTGCCAGCAGTTTATCACCTGGGCTGAACACTGAAGCTTTCTTT.

The genes are TRBV3-1 (or the pseudogene TRBV3-2) and TRBJ1-4, with D hard to call. V was clipped by 1 base and J by 5 bases, with 2 bases between them. CDR3 length: 12 amino acids. Germline loops: CDR1 LGHDT, CDR2 YNNKEL (reference sequence). The CDR3 region is CASSQGNEKLFF. For the CDR3, the DNA is TGTGCCAGCAGCCAAGGGAATGAAAAACTGTTTTTT.

A few counts support this clone. The chain carries TRBV11-2 and TRBJ2-1; TRBD2 matches 9 bases. The V gene end was trimmed by 6 bases and the J gene end by 8 bases; junction bases not matched to a gene: 11. Germline CDR1 SGHAT, CDR2 FQNNGV. This CDR3 region has 15 residues. The CDR3 nucleotides read TGTGCCAGCAGGGAGAGCGGGGGGTTCCACCATGAGCAGTTCTTC. Amino acids: CASRESGGFHHEQFF.